This T cell receptor (beta chain) stems from a study of blood T cells in healthy people across ages. Study results and limitations: When set beside aged donors, long-lived donors presented more naive CD4+ cells and higher diversity.

Primed by a sample-barcoded 5' primer and a J-beta primer mix, a second PCR proceeded for about 7 to 11 cycles. TCRdb fed the 5' RACE reads into MiXCR, producing one record per CDR3 protein. The sample shows roughly 2 million distinct CDR3 sequences, just under 50% of them seen only once. V was pared by 0 bases and J by 1 base, with 13 bases of the junction left unmatched. The germline V gene has CDR1 LGHNA and CDR2 YNFKEQ. CDR3 size: 20 residues. This clonotype appeared a few times. The antigen is undetermined. The source is a woman aged 40 to 50 in good health. The genes are TRBV4-2 and TRBJ1-5; TRBD1 agrees at 9 bases. Sequencing was carried out using blood. In DNA form, the CDR3 reads TGTGCCAGCAGCCAAGACAGCGGGACAGGGTGGTTGGGGAGCAATCAGCCCCAGCATTTT. It translates to CASSQDSGTGWLGSNQPQHF.